This TCR beta chain stems from a study of type 1 regulatory T cells. About the research overall: T-allo10 is a Tr1-enriched, alloantigen-specific CD4 T cell product made in vitro.

Germline lookup yields CDR1 MNHEY and CDR2 SVGAGI. Trimming took 2 bases from V and 9 from J; bases not matched to a gene: 1. CDR3 length equals 12 residues. From the reads, TCRdb called clonotypes with MiXCR, one entry per CDR3 protein. There are 11,000 to 15,000 distinct CDR3 sequences in the sample; roughly 15% occur only once, and 15% lies in the top ten. This clonotype has at least ten counts. What it binds is not known. This clonotype was obtained from a human donor in good health. The sample consisted of cultured T cells, either the whole culture or a sorted T cell fraction (not recorded which). The chain has TRBV6-5 and TRBJ1-1; 9 nucleotides line up with TRBD1. The DNA for the CDR3 is TGTGCCAGCAGTTACGGGACAGGGAAAGCTTTCTTT. This sequence encodes CASSYGTGKAFF.